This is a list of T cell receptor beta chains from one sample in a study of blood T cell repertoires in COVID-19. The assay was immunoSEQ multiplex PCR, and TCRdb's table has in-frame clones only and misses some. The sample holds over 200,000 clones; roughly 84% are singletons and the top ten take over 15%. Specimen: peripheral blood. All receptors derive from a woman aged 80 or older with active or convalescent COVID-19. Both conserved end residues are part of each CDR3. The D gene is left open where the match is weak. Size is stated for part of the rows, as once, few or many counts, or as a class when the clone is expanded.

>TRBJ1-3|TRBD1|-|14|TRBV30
CAWSGQGLGNTIYF
TGTGCCTGGAGTGGACAGGGGCTCGGGAACACCATATATTTT
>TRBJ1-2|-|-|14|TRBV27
CASSFRDSFYGYTF
TGTGCCAGCAGTTTCCGCGACAGTTTCTATGGCTACACCTTC
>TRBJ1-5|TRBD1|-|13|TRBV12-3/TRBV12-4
CASGDSRNQPQHF
TGTGCCAGCGGGGACAGCCGGAATCAGCCCCAGCATTTT
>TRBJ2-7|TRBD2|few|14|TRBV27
CASSPRGVSYEQYF
TGTGCCAGCAGTCCACGGGGGGTCTCCTACGAGCAGTACTTC
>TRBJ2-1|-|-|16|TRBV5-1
CASSHGRGGAYNEQFF
TGCGCCAGCAGCCACGGGCGAGGGGGGGCCTACAATGAGCAGTTCTTC
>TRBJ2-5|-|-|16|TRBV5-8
CASSLGSRGFSETQYF
TGTGCCAGCAGCTTGGGCAGCAGGGGCTTCTCCGAGACCCAGTACTTC
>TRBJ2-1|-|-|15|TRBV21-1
CASSSGLSSYNEQFF
TGTGCCAGCAGCTCGGGATTAAGCTCCTACAATGAGCAGTTCTTC
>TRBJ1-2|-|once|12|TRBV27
CASGGWNYGYTF
TGTGCCAGTGGAGGGTGGAACTATGGCTACACCTTC
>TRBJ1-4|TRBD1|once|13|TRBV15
CATQGGYDEKLFF
TGTGCCACACAAGGGGGCTATGATGAAAAACTGTTTTTT
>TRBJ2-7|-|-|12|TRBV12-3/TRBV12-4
CASSPAGEEQYF
TGTGCCAGCAGCCCAGCCGGGGAGGAGCAGTACTTC
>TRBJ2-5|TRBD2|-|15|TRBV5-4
CASLLRGGGGETQYF
TGTGCCAGCCTCCTCCGGGGTGGCGGGGGGGAGACCCAGTACTTC
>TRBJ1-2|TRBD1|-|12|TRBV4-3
CASSLQGTGYTF
TGCGCCAGCAGCCTACAGGGGACTGGCTACACCTTC
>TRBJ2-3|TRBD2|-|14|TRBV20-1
CSASGSGGTDTQYF
TGCAGTGCTAGTGGTAGCGGGGGGACAGATACGCAGTATTTT
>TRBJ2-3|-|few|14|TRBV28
CASSLSGGTDTQYF
TGTGCCAGCAGTCTTTCGGGGGGCACAGATACGCAGTATTTT
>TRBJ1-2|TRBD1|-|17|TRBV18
CASSPVYPGTEIYGYTF
TGTGCCAGCTCACCAGTTTATCCCGGGACAGAGATCTATGGCTACACCTTC
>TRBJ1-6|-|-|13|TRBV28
CASSQDRRRALHF
TGTGCCAGCAGTCAAGACCGCCGGAGGGCCCTCCACTTT
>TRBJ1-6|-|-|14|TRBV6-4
CASSRNAGLSPLHF
TGTGCCAGCAGTAGGAATGCGGGGCTTTCACCCCTCCACTTT
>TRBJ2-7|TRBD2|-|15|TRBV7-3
CASSLTSGSAYEQYF
TGTGCCAGCAGCTTAACTAGCGGGAGTGCCTACGAGCAGTACTTC
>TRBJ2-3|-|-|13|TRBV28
CASSSPSTDTQYF
TGTGCCAGCAGCTCTCCTAGCACAGATACGCAGTATTTT
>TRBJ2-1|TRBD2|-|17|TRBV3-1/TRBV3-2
CASSRRGGASSYNEQFF
TGTGCCAGCAGCCGCCGGGGGGGCGCAAGCTCCTACAATGAGCAGTTCTTC
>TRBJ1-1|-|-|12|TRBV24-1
CATRGLNTEAFF
TGTGCCACCAGGGGCTTGAACACTGAAGCTTTCTTT
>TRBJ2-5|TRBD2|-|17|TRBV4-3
CASSQRGSGRAYETQYF
TGCGCCAGCAGCCAAAGGGGTAGCGGGAGGGCTTACGAGACCCAGTACTTC
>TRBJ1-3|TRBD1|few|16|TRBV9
CASSARDRVGGNTIYF
TGTGCCAGCAGCGCGCGAGACAGGGTTGGTGGAAACACCATATATTTT
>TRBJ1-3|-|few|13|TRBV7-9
CASSSRVGNTIYF
TGTGCCAGCAGCTCCAGGGTTGGAAACACCATATATTTT
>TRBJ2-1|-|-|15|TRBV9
CASSDRGLAQNEQFF
TGTGCCAGCAGCGACCGAGGGCTAGCTCAGAATGAGCAGTTCTTC
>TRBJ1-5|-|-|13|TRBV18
CASSPAGDQPQHF
TGTGCCAGCTCACCAGCGGGGGATCAGCCCCAGCATTTT
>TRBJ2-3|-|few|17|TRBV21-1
CASTEVMDRGGTDTQYF
TGTGCCAGCACCGAGGTGATGGACAGGGGTGGCACAGATACGCAGTATTTT
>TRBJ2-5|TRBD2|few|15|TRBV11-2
CASSLIAGGVKTQYF
TGTGCCAGCAGCCTCATAGCGGGGGGCGTGAAGACCCAGTACTTC
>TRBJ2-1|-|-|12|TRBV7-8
CASSLRTAKQFF
TGTGCCAGCAGCCTACGGACAGCCAAGCAGTTCTTC
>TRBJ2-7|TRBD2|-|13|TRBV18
CASSASGTYEQYF
TGTGCCAGCTCAGCTAGCGGGACTTACGAGCAGTACTTC
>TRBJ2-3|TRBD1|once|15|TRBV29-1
CSVEGDRGREGTQYF
TGCAGCGTAGAGGGGGACAGGGGACGGGAGGGCACGCAGTATTTT
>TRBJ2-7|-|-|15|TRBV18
CASSPQRQITYEQYF
TGTGCCAGCTCACCCCAGAGACAGATTACCTACGAGCAGTACTTC
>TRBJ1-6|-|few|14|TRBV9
CASSVSGHNSPLHF
TGTGCCAGCAGCGTCTCAGGCCATAATTCACCCCTCCACTTT
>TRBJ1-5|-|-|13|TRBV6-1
CASSEGGVQPQHF
TGTGCCAGCAGTGAAGGGGGGGTTCAGCCCCAGCATTTT
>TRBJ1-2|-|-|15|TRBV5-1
CASSIRPGRAGGYTF
TGCGCCAGCAGCATCCGCCCGGGGAGGGCGGGTGGCTACACCTTC
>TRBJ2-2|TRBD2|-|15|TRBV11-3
CASSFRGGASGELFF
TGTGCCAGCAGCTTCCGCGGGGGGGCTTCCGGGGAGCTGTTTTTT
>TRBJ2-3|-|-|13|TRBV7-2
CASSLVLADTQYF
TGTGCCAGCAGCTTAGTATTAGCGGATACGCAGTATTTT
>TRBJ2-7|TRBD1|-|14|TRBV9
CASSVGRTGYEQYF
TGTGCCAGCAGCGTAGGGAGGACAGGTTACGAGCAGTACTTC
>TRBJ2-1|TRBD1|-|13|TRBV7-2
CARRDRGHNEQFF
TGTGCCAGAAGGGACAGGGGCCACAATGAGCAGTTCTTC
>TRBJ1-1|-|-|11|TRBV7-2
CASSFSSGAFF
TGTGCCAGCAGCTTTTCAAGTGGCGCTTTCTTT
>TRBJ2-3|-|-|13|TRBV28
CASGGAPTDTQYF
TGTGCCAGCGGGGGGGCTCCCACAGATACGCAGTATTTT